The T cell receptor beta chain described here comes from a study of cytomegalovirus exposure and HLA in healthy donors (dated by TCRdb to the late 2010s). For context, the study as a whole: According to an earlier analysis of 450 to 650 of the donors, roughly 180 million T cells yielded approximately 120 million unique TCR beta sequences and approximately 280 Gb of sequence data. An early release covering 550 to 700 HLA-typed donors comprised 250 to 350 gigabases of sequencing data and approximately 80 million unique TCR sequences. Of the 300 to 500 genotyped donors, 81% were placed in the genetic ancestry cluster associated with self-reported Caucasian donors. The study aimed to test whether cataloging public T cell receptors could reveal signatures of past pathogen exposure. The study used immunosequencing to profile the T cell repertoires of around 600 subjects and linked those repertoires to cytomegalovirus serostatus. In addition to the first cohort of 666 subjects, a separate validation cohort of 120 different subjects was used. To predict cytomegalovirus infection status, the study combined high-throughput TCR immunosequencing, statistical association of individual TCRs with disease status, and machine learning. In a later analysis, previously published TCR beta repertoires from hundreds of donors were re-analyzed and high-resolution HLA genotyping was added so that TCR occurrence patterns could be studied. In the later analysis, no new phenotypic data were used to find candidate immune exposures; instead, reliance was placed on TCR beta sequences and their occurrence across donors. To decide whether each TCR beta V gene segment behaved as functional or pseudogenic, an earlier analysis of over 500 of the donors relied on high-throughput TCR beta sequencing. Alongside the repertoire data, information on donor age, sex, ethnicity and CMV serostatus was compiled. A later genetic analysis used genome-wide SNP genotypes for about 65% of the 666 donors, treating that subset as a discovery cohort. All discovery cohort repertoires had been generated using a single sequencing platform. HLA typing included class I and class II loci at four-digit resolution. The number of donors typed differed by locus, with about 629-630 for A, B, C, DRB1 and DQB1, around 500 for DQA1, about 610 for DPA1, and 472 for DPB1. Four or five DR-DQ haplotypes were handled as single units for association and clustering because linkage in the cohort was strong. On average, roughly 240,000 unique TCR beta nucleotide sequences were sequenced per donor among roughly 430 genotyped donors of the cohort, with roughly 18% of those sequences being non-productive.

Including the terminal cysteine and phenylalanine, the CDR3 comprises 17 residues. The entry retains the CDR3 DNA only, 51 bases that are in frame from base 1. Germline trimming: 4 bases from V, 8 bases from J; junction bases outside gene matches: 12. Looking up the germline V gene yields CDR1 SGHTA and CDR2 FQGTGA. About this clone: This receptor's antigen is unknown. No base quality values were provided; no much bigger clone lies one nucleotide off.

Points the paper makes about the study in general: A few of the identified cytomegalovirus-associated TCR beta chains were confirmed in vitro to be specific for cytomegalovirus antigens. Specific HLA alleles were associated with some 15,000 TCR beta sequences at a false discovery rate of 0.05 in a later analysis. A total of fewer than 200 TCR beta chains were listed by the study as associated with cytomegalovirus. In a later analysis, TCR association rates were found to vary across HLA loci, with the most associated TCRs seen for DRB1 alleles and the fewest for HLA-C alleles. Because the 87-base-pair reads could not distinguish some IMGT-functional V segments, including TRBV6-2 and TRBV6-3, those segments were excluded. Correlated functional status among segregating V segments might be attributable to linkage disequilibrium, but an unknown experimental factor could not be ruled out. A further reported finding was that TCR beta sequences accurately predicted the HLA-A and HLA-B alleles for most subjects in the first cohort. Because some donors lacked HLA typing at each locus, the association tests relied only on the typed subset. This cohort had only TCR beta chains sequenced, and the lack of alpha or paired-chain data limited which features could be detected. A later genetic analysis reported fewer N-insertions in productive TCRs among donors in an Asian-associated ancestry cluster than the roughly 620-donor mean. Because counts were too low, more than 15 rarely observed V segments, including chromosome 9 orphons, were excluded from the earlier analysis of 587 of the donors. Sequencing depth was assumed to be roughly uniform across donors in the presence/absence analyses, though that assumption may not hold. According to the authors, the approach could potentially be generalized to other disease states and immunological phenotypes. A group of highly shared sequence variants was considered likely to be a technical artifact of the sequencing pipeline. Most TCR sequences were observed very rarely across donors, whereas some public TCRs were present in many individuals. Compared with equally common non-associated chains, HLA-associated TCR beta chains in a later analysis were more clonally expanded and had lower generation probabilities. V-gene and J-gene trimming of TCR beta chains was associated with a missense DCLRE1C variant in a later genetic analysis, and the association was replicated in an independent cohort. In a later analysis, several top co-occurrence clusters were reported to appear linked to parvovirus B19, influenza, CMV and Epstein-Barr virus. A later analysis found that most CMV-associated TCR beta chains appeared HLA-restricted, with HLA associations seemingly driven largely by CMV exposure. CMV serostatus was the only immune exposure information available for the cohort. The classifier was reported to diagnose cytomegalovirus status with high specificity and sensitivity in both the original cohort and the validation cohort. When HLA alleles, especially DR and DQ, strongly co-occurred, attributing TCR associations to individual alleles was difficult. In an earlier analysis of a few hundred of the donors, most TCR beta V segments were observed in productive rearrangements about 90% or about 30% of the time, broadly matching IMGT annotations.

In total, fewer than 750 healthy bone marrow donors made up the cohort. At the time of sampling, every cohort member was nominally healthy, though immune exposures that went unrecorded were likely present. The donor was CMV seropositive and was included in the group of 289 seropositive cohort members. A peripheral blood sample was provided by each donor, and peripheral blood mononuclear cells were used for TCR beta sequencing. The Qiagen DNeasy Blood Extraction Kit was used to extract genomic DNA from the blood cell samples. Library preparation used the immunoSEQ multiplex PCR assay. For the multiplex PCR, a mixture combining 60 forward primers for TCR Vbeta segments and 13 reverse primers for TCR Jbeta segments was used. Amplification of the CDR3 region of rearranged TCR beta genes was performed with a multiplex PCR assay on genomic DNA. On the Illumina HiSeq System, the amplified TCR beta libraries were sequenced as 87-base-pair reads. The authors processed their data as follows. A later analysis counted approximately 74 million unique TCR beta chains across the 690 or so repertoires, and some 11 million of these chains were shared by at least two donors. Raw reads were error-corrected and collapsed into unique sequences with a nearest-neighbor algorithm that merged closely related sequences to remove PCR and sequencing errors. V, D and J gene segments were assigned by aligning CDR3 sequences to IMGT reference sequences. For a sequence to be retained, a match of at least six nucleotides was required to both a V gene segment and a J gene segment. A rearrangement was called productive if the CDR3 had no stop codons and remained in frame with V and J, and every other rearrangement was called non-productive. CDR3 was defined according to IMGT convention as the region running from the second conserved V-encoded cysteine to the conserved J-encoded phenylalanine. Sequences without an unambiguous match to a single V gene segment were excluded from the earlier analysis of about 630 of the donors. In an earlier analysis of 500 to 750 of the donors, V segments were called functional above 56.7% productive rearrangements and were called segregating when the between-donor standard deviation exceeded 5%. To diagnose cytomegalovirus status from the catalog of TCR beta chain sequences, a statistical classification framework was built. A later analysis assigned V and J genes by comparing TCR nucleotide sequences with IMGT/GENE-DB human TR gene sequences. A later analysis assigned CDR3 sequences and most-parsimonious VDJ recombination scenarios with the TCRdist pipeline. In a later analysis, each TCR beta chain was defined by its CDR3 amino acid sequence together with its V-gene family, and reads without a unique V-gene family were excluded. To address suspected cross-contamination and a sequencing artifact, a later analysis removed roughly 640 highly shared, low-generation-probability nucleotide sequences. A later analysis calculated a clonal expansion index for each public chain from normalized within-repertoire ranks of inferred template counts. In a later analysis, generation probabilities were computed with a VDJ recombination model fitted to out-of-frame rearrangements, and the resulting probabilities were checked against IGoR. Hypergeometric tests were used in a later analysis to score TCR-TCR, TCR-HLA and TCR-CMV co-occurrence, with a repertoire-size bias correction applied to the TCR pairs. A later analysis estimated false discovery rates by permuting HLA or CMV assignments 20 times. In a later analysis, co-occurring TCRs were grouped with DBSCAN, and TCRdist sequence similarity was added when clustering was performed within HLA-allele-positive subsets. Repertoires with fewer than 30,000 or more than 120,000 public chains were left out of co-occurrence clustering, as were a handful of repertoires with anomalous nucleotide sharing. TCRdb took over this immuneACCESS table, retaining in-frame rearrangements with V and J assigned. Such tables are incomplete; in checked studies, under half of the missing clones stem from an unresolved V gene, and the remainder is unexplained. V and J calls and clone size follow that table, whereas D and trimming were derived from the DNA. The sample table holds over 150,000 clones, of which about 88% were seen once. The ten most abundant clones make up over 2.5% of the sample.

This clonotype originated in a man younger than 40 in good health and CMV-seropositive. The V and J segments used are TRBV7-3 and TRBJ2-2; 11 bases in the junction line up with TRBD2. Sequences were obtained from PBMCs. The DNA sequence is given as TGTGCCAGCAGCTCGAGCACTAGCGGGAGAAGGTTGGGGGAGCTGTTTTTT. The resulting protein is CASSSSTSGRRLGELFF.